One T cell receptor (beta chain) is described in this entry. The sample is drawn from a study of T cells after somatic rescue of genetic block. Per germline, CDR1 SGHAT and CDR2 FQNNGV. The length of the CDR3 is 15 residues. V lost 1 base and J lost 0, with 8 bases in between. Sequencing used immunoSEQ multiplex PCR; TCRdb keeps in-frame clones, though not all of them. The table lists about 70,000 clones, about 91% of them singletons. The receptor comes from a man aged 35 to 55. Sequenced: peripheral blood mononuclear cells (PBMCs). V and J are TRBV11-2 and TRBJ2-3; no clear D gene. The chain's CDR3 is CASSLGLTSTDTQYF. The CDR3 nucleotides are TGTGCCAGCAGCTTAGGTCTCACAAGCACAGATACGCAGTATTTT.